The 29 T cell receptor beta chains presented below share a single source sample, sequenced in a study of blood T cell repertoires in COVID-19. Libraries were prepared by immunoSEQ multiplex PCR; TCRdb keeps only in-frame clonotypes and omits some of them. The sample comprises roughly 81,000 clones, 65% to 85% of which are singletons, and approximately 39% rests with the top ten. The sample taken for sequencing was peripheral blood. All receptors derive from a man older than 75 with active or convalescent COVID-19.

The chain joins TRBV6-6 to TRBJ1-5, with D possibly matching TRBD1 (5 bases). Germline V gives CDR1 MNHNY, CDR2 SVGAGI (reference sequence). The CDR3 has 15 amino acids. V lost 2 bases and J 3 bases, leaving 11 bases between the germline ends. CDR3 region: CASSYRAGNNQPQHF. DNA for the CDR3: TGTGCCAGCAGTTACAGGGCAGGGAACAATCAGCCCCAGCATTTT.

This clone was observed a few times. The chain couples TRBV7-2 to TRBJ2-1; a weak D match, TRBD2 (6 bases). The CDR3 loop spans 14 amino acids. V gave up 5 bases and J gave up 7 bases, with 15 bases separating them. Germline V CDR1 and CDR2: SGHTA, FQGNSA. This chain's CDR3 is CASSPPRLGNEQFF. In DNA form, the CDR3 reads TGTGCCAGCAGCCCGCCCCGACTAGGAAATGAGCAGTTCTTC.

CDR3 nucleotide sequence: TGTGCCATCAGGGGCAACACTGAAGCTTTCTTT. This sequence encodes CAIRGNTEAFF. V gene TRBV10-3 combines with J gene TRBJ1-1; D is unclear. The CDR3 spans 11 residues. Germline values: CDR1 ENHRY, CDR2 SYGVKD. V lost 6 bases, J lost 2 bases, and 4 bases lay in between.

V is TRBV5-1 and J is TRBJ2-5, with D unresolved. CDR3 length equals 12 residues. The V gene lost 5 bases and the J gene lost 3 bases, with 8 bases spanning the gap. Looked up from germline, CDR1 is SGHRS and CDR2 is YFSETQ. CDR3 residues: CASSFQEETQYF. Here the CDR3 DNA reads TGCGCCAGCAGTTTCCAGGAAGAGACCCAGTACTTC.

This clone was observed a single time. This sequence joins TRBV4-1 and TRBJ2-1, with 14 bases matching TRBD2. CDR3 size: 16 residues. J gave up 8 bases and V 0 bases, and 3 bases lay outside the gene matches. Germline lookup yields CDR1 MGHRA and CDR2 YSYEKL. Here the CDR3 DNA reads TGCGCCAGCAGCCAAGATCCGGGACTAGCGGGAGATGAGCAGTTCTTC. This translates into CASSQDPGLAGDEQFF.

This clone has just a few counts. The chain uses TRBV19 and TRBJ1-1; 8 nucleotides agree with TRBD1. Unmatched junction bases numbered 8, after V lost 7 bases and J lost 7 bases. CDR1 LNHDA and CDR2 SQIVND come from the germline V gene (reference sequence). The CDR3 consists of 13 residues. The DNA for the CDR3 is TGTGCCAGTACCCAACAGGGGGTGAGTGAAGCTTTCTTT. It translates to CASTQQGVSEAFF.

The chain couples TRBV7-2 to TRBJ1-5; D call uncertain. CDR1 and CDR2 (germline): SGHTA, FQGNSA. This CDR3 region has 15 residues. The V end lost 1 base, the J end lost 0 bases, and 7 bases lay between the germline ends. The DNA of the CDR3 is TGTGCCAGCAGCTTAGAGCCTTATAGCAATCAGCCCCAGCATTTT. It translates to CASSLEPYSNQPQHF.

Here the CDR3 DNA reads TGTGCCACCAGCCAAGGGGGCCAGATTAATGAAAAACTGTTTTTT. Protein sequence: CATSQGGQINEKLFF. The chain uses TRBV15 and TRBJ1-4; 7 bases are a match to TRBD1. The V gene's germline CDR1 is LNHNV and CDR2 YYDKDF (reference sequence). CDR3 length: 15 residues. V lost 5 bases and J lost 4; bases outside the gene matches: 7.

The V gene is TRBV19, the J gene TRBJ1-3; D unresolved. The CDR3 runs 15 residues. From germline, CDR1 is LNHDA and CDR2 SQIVND (reference sequence). V was trimmed by 6 bases and J by 0 bases, leaving 12 bases between them. The CDR3 DNA follows: TGTGCCAGTAGCGCCGACTTTTACTCTGGAAACACCATATATTTT. This encodes CASSADFYSGNTIYF.

J is TRBJ1-2 and V is TRBV3-1 (or the pseudogene TRBV3-2); D perhaps matches TRBD1 (5 bases). Germline CDR1 reads LGHDT; CDR2 reads YNNKEL (reference sequence). This CDR3 has 14 amino acids. Deletions cut 1 base from V and 2 bases from J, with 8 bases between. Here the CDR3 reads CASSQVQGNYGYTF. The DNA for the CDR3 is TGTGCCAGCAGCCAAGTTCAGGGCAACTATGGCTACACCTTC.

The chain joins TRBV2 to TRBJ2-7, with 9 nucleotides matching TRBD1. This CDR3 region has 16 residues. Unmatched junction bases numbered 9, after V lost 0 bases and J lost 6 bases. Germline V lookup: CDR1 SNHLY, CDR2 FYNNEI. This CDR3 reads CASSEAAGTGSLEQYF. As DNA, the CDR3 is TGTGCCAGCAGTGAAGCAGCCGGGACAGGGTCTCTCGAGCAGTACTTC.

This chain links TRBV9 with TRBJ1-4; TRBD1 matches at 9 bases. Trimming cost V 7 bases and J 7 bases; bases outside gene matches: 8. Germline V gene lookup returns CDR1 SGDLS and CDR2 YYNGEE. The CDR3 sequence is 14 residues long. For the CDR3, the DNA is TGTGCCAGCGGGGGAACAGGGGGCGGTGAAAAACTGTTTTTT. Translated: CASGGTGGGEKLFF.

This clone turned up a few times. V is TRBV6-5 and J is TRBJ2-1; D is perhaps TRBD1 (6 bases). The germline V and J ends were trimmed by 6 bases and 0 bases, with 12 bases remaining between them. The germline gives CDR1 MNHEY, CDR2 SVGAGI. There are 15 residues in the CDR3. The CDR3 sequence: CASSRGGSSYNEQFF. CDR3 coding DNA: TGTGCCAGCAGCCGAGGGGGTAGCTCCTACAATGAGCAGTTCTTC.

CDR3 residues: CASSLGLSGEYQETQYF. CDR3 nucleotide sequence: TGCGCCAGCAGCCTTGGCCTTAGCGGGGAGTACCAAGAGACCCAGTACTTC. The rearrangement uses TRBV5-1 and TRBJ2-5; TRBD2 matches at 8 bases. The J segment lost 0 bases and the V segment lost 4 bases, leaving 11 bases of the junction unmatched. Looked up from germline, CDR1 is SGHRS and CDR2 is YFSETQ. The CDR3 length is 17 residues.

The chain combines TRBV14 with TRBJ2-3; D is perhaps TRBD2 (6 bases). Germline CDR1 reads SGHDN; CDR2 reads FVKESK. This CDR3 comprises 13 residues. The V end was cut by 3 bases, the J end by 7 bases, with 11 bases between. The CDR3 DNA reads as TGTGCCAGCAGCCAGCCGGGAGCAAATACGCAGTATTTT. Amino acids: CASSQPGANTQYF.

This rearrangement joins TRBV6-2 or TRBV6-3 to TRBJ1-5; 9 bases fit TRBD1. Germline CDR1 reads MNHEY; CDR2 reads SVGEGT. After removal of 6 bases from V and 7 bases from J, the junction contained 13 bases not matched to a gene. The CDR3 length is 16 residues. This CDR3 is CASSPTGTGLGQPQHF. In DNA, the CDR3 is TGTGCCAGCAGCCCTACCGGGACAGGGTTAGGCCAGCCCCAGCATTTT.

The chain recombines TRBV19 with TRBJ2-7; 7 nucleotides align to TRBD1. Germline V gene sequence: CDR1 LNHDA, CDR2 SQIVND (reference sequence). J lost 5 bases, V lost 1 base, and 8 bases had no gene match. The CDR3 loop spans 15 amino acids. The CDR3 sequence: CASSIGRQGPNEQYF. CDR3 nucleotide sequence: TGTGCCAGTAGTATAGGGCGACAGGGCCCCAACGAGCAGTACTTC. The complete variable domain, with remaining parts taken from reference TRBV19 and TRBJ2-7, reads DGGITQSPKYLFRKEGQNVTLSCEQNLNHDAMYWYRQDPGQGLRLIYYSQIVNDFQKGDIAEGYSVSREKKESFPLTVTSAQKNPTAFYLCASSIGRQGPNEQYFGPGTRLTVT.

In its sample, this clone was seen once. The chain recombines TRBV5-4 with TRBJ2-3, with 12 nucleotides matching TRBD2. CDR1 SGHNT and CDR2 YYREEE come from the germline V gene (reference sequence). V shed 4 bases, J shed 5 bases, and the junction held 8 bases outside the gene matches. The CDR3 sequence is 16 residues long. The CDR3, as DNA: TGTGCCAGCAGCCCAGAACTAGCGGGAGGAGGAGATACGCAGTATTTT. It encodes CASSPELAGGGDTQYF.

Notes on this clone: Additional DNA sequences in this sample encode the identical CDR3. The chain combines TRBV6-5 with TRBJ1-1, with 7 bases identical to TRBD1. Germline-derived CDR1 and CDR2 are MNHEY and SVGAGI. After removal of 6 bases from V and 1 base from J, the junction contained 2 bases not matched to a gene. CDR3 length: 13 residues. The CDR3 loop reads CASRQGPNTEAFF. CDR3 DNA: TGTGCCAGCAGACAGGGGCCGAACACTGAAGCTTTCTTT.

This chain connects TRBV6-6 to TRBJ2-7; the D gene is possibly TRBD1 (6 bases). CDR3 length: 15 amino acids. Germline V gene data show CDR1 as MNHNY and CDR2 as SVGAGI (reference sequence). Trimming took 5 bases from V and 2 from J, leaving 16 bases between them. The CDR3 region is CASSPTDRLTYEQYF. The CDR3 nucleotides read TGTGCCAGCAGTCCAACCGACAGGTTGACCTACGAGCAGTACTTC.

Of note for this clone: The sample carries other DNA sequences with the same CDR3. The chain employs TRBV5-1 and TRBJ1-4; tentatively, D is TRBD1 (5 bases). The CDR3 has 14 amino acids. Trimming stripped 0 bases from V and 8 bases from J, with 11 bases between. In germline, CDR1 is SGHRS, CDR2 YFSETQ. CDR3 sequence: CASSLGQGGEKLFF. In DNA form, the CDR3 reads TGCGCCAGCAGCTTGGGCCAGGGAGGCGAAAAACTGTTTTTT. The entire variable domain, with the rest obtained from reference TRBV5-1 and TRBJ1-4, is as follows: KAGVTQTPRYLIKTRGQQVTLSCSPISGHRSVSWYQQTPGQGLQFLFEYFSETQRNKGNFPGRFSGRQFSNSRSEMNVSTLELGDSALYLCASSLGQGGEKLFFGSGTQLSVL.

The chain combines TRBV28 with TRBJ1-1; a weak D match, TRBD1 (5 bases). V lost 11 bases, J lost 0 bases, and 13 bases lay in between. This CDR3 spans 13 amino acids. Germline V gene sequence: CDR1 MDHEN, CDR2 SYDVKM. CDR3 bases: TGTGCCGTCAGAAGACAGATGAACACTGAAGCTTTCTTT. It codes for CAVRRQMNTEAFF. Using reference TRBV28 and TRBJ1-1 for the parts outside the CDR3, the full variable domain is DVKVTQSSRYLVKRTGEKVFLECVQDMDHENMFWYRQDPGLGLRLIYFSYDVKMKEKGDIPEGYSVSREKKERFSLILESASTNQTSMYLCAVRRQMNTEAFFGQGTRLTVV.

This rearrangement joins TRBV6-2 or TRBV6-3 to TRBJ1-1; TRBD1 aligns across 7 bases. V was clipped by 2 bases and J by 0 bases; unmatched bases: 9. The germline V gene has CDR1 MNHEY and CDR2 SVGEGT. The CDR3 has 17 amino acids. CDR3 in amino acids: CASSYPPRGVMNTEAFF. The CDR3 bases are TGTGCCAGCAGTTACCCACCCAGGGGGGTCATGAACACTGAAGCTTTCTTT.

V is TRBV19 and J is TRBJ1-1; TRBD1 is a possible D gene (6 bases). This CDR3 has 17 residues. CDR1 LNHDA and CDR2 SQIVND come from the germline V gene (reference sequence). V was trimmed by 5 bases and J by 0 bases, leaving 19 bases between them. The CDR3 sequence: CASSDLQGQRLNTEAFF. CDR3 in DNA: TGTGCCAGTAGTGACCTACAGGGCCAACGACTGAACACTGAAGCTTTCTTT.

V and J are TRBV27 and TRBJ2-7; D is possibly TRBD1 (7 bases). The V end was cut by 3 bases, the J end by 3 bases, with 15 bases between. The CDR3 totals 15 residues. Germline V gene sequence: CDR1 MNHEY, CDR2 SMNVEV (reference sequence). The chain's CDR3 is CASSFAAGGHYEQYF. The DNA for the CDR3 is TGTGCCAGCAGTTTCGCGGCAGGGGGGCACTACGAGCAGTACTTC.

This clone was found once. The chain carries TRBV27 and TRBJ2-3; perhaps TRBD1 as D (5 bases). Germline V lookup: CDR1 MNHEY, CDR2 SMNVEV (reference sequence). V gave up 2 bases and J gave up 6 bases, with 9 bases separating them. This CDR3 has 13 residues. The CDR3 DNA reads as TGTGCCAGCAGTTTACCCTACAGGGATACGCAGTATTTT. Amino acid sequence: CASSLPYRDTQYF.

The CDR3 DNA reads as TGTGCCAGAAGCTTGGCGGGACAGGGGGCTCAGCCCCAGCATTTT. Residues: CARSLAGQGAQPQHF. The chain links TRBV5-3 to TRBJ1-5; TRBD1 matches at 12 bases. TRBV5-3 is an ORF for which the function is uncertain. V shed 0 bases, J shed 6 bases, and the junction held 1 base outside the gene matches. The CDR3 contains 15 residues.

This clone was seen a few times. The CDR3 DNA sequence: TGCGCCAGCAGCCAAGATGCGGGTCAGCCCCAGCATTTT. This gives the protein CASSQDAGQPQHF. This chain uses TRBV4-3 with TRBJ1-5; D not certain. Trimming cost V 0 bases and J 6 bases, with 6 bases left between them. Looked up from germline, CDR1 is LGHNA and CDR2 is YSLEER. The CDR3 is 13 amino acids.

V and J are TRBV6-2 or TRBV6-3 and TRBJ2-7; TRBD2 matches 9 bases. Looked up from germline, CDR1 is MNHEY and CDR2 is SVGEGT. V shed 5 bases and J 2 bases; nucleotides not matched to a gene: 10. This CDR3 has 16 residues. The CDR3 reads CASSRFPGLAPYEQYF. The DNA for the CDR3 is TGTGCCAGCAGTAGATTCCCGGGACTAGCCCCCTACGAGCAGTACTTC.